Listed below are T cell receptor beta chains from one sample, sequenced in a study of T cells after yellow fever vaccination. TCRdb passed the 5' RACE reads through MiXCR, listing each CDR3 protein once. The table has some 300,000 distinct CDR3 sequences, over 8.5% seen once. Sequenced here: CD4+ T cells sorted from PBMCs, sampled 45 days after the yellow fever booster vaccination. The source is a young man who received the YFV17D yellow fever vaccine. Both conserved end residues are part of each CDR3. The D gene is left open where the match is weak. Clone size is shown for a subset of rows, as once, few, many or a class of expanded clone.

NA | NA | TRBJ2-3 | TRBV7-2 | CASSLWGLEDTQYF | TGTGCCAGCAGCTTGTGGGGGCTGGAGGATACGCAGTATTTT
NA | NA | TRBJ2-5 | TRBV6-2/TRBV6-3 | CASSPRSLQETQYF | TGTGCCAGCAGCCCACGAAGCCTCCAAGAGACCCAGTACTTC
NA | NA | TRBJ1-5 | TRBV20-1 | CSASPQGGQPQHF | TGCAGTGCTAGTCCCCAGGGTGGACAGCCCCAGCATTTT
NA | many | TRBJ2-3 | TRBV20-1 | CSARDTRGTETDTQYF | TGCAGTGCTAGAGATACGCGGGGAACTGAGACAGATACGCAGTATTTT
TRBD1 | NA | TRBJ1-5 | TRBV28 | CASSSSGTGDYQPQHF | TGTGCCAGCAGTTCCTCCGGGACAGGGGATTATCAGCCCCAGCATTTT
TRBD2 | NA | TRBJ2-1 | TRBV5-4 | CASSRGGLGNEQFF | TGTGCCAGCAGCCGGGGGGGGCTAGGCAATGAGCAGTTCTTC
TRBD1 | NA | TRBJ2-3 | TRBV20-1 | CSAAETGADTQYF | TGCAGTGCGGCAGAGACAGGGGCAGATACGCAGTATTTT
TRBD2 | NA | TRBJ2-5 | TRBV15 | CATSRDRAGEETQYF | TGTGCCACCAGCAGAGATAGGGCGGGGGAAGAGACCCAGTACTTC
NA | few | TRBJ1-5 | TRBV10-3 | CAISEDRVQPQHF | TGTGCCATCAGTGAAGATAGGGTTCAGCCCCAGCATTTT
NA | NA | TRBJ2-1 | TRBV5-1 | CASSTADTHNEQFF | TGCGCCAGCAGCACTGCAGACACACACAATGAGCAGTTCTTC
TRBD2 | NA | TRBJ2-3 | TRBV11-2 | CASSPSGGAVDTQYF | TGTGCCAGCAGTCCTAGCGGGGGGGCCGTAGATACGCAGTATTTT
TRBD1 | NA | TRBJ1-3 | TRBV29-1 | CSAQALQGAGNTIYF | TGCAGCGCTCAGGCACTGCAGGGGGCTGGAAACACCATATATTTT
NA | NA | TRBJ1-2 | TRBV5-1 | CASSLAGGHSKGYTF | TGCGCCAGCAGCTTGGCCGGGGGACACTCTAAAGGCTACACCTTC
TRBD1 | few | TRBJ2-1 | TRBV28 | CASRPGQLLSNEQFF | TGTGCCAGCAGACCGGGACAGCTCCTTTCGAATGAGCAGTTCTTC
TRBD1 | NA | TRBJ2-5 | TRBV5-1 | CASSLMPGQGQETQYF | TGCGCCAGCAGCTTGATGCCGGGACAGGGGCAAGAGACCCAGTACTTC
TRBD2 | many | TRBJ2-1 | TRBV29-1 | CSVGQGLAGGNEQFF | TGCAGCGTTGGGCAGGGACTAGCGGGGGGAAATGAGCAGTTCTTC
NA | few | TRBJ1-1 | TRBV18 | CASSPPSSERSEAFF | TGTGCCAGCTCACCACCCAGCTCGGAGAGGAGTGAAGCTTTCTTT
TRBD1 | many | TRBJ1-6 | TRBV4-2 | CASSHKQGPESPLHF | TGTGCCAGCAGCCACAAACAGGGGCCTGAGTCACCCCTCCACTTT
TRBD1 | few | TRBJ2-5 | TRBV5-1 | CASSSSGQGLETQYF | TGCGCCAGCAGCTCCTCGGGACAGGGTTTGGAGACCCAGTACTTC
NA | many | TRBJ1-6 | TRBV10-2 | CASSESRQALNSPLHF | TGCGCCAGCAGTGAGTCCCGACAGGCCCTTAATTCACCCCTCCACTTT
NA | NA | TRBJ2-3 | TRBV7-2 | CASSLVLAHQYF | TGTGCCAGCAGCTTAGTTCTAGCCCACCAGTATTTT
TRBD1 | few | TRBJ1-4 | TRBV10-3 | CAIRQGQGDEKLFF | TGTGCCATCAGGCAGGGACAGGGGGATGAAAAACTGTTTTTT
NA | NA | TRBJ1-6 | TRBV6-1 | CASSEDNSPLHF | TGTGCCAGCAGTGAAGATAATTCACCCCTCCACTTT
NA | many | TRBJ1-1 | TRBV6-5 | CASSYLTRGRNTEAFF | TGTGCCAGCAGTTATCTGACCAGGGGCCGGAACACTGAAGCTTTCTTT
NA | many | TRBJ2-3 | TRBV3-2 | CASSQEATKTDTQYF | TGTGCCAGCAGCCAAGAGGCAACAAAGACAGATACGCAGTATTTT
TRBD1 | NA | TRBJ1-1 | TRBV6-2/TRBV6-3 | CASSYWLGQGGANTEAFF | TGTGCCAGCAGTTACTGGCTCGGACAGGGCGGGGCGAACACTGAAGCTTTCTTT
TRBD1 | NA | TRBJ2-7 | TRBV6-6 | CASTRPGGVRGEQYF | TGTGCCAGCACTAGACCAGGGGGCGTCAGGGGGGAGCAGTACTTC
TRBD2 | few | TRBJ2-1 | TRBV30 | CAWSSGVGQFF | TGTGCCTGGTCTAGCGGGGTCGGGCAGTTCTTC
TRBD2 | NA | TRBJ2-1 | TRBV20-1 | CSARGAGGETYNEQFF | TGCAGTGCTAGAGGTGCCGGGGGGGAAACCTACAATGAGCAGTTCTTC
NA | NA | TRBJ2-3 | TRBV5-4 | CASSYSSGSADTQYF | TGTGCCAGCAGTTATTCGTCTGGGTCGGCAGATACGCAGTATTTT
TRBD1 | few | TRBJ1-6 | TRBV4-1 | CASNHPARGDNSPLHF | TGCGCCAGCAACCACCCCGCCAGGGGGGATAATTCACCCCTCCACTTT
TRBD1 | NA | TRBJ2-5 | TRBV10-3 | CAISTGQEPGVVQYF | TGTGCCATCAGCACGGGACAGGAGCCCGGGGTGGTCCAGTACTTC
NA | many | TRBJ1-1 | TRBV11-2 | CASSLRMNTEAFF | TGTGCCAGCAGCCTGAGGATGAACACTGAAGCTTTCTTT
NA | few | TRBJ1-2 | TRBV6-5 | CASSRDKLYGYTF | TGTGCCAGCAGTCGGGACAAGCTCTATGGCTACACCTTC
NA | NA | TRBJ2-3 | TRBV7-3 | CASSIDGSADTQYF | TGTGCCAGCAGCATAGACGGGTCAGCAGATACGCAGTATTTT
TRBD1 | few | TRBJ2-1 | TRBV7-3 | CASSPDRGTYNEQFF | TGTGCCAGCAGTCCTGACAGGGGGACCTACAATGAGCAGTTCTTC
TRBD1 | few | TRBJ2-4 | TRBV7-2 | CASSLGTGDIQYF | TGTGCCAGCAGCTTAGGGACAGGGGACATTCAGTACTTC
NA | NA | TRBJ2-1 | TRBV21-1 | CASSKDSPSSYNEQFF | TGTGCCAGCAGCAAAGATAGCCCGAGCTCCTACAATGAGCAGTTCTTC
NA | few | TRBJ2-1 | TRBV12-3/TRBV12-4 | CASSWDIALEQFF | TGTGCCAGCAGTTGGGACATAGCCCTCGAGCAGTTCTTC
TRBD1 | NA | TRBJ2-7 | TRBV9 | CASSNQDRGIYEQYF | TGTGCCAGCAGCAACCAGGACAGGGGCATATACGAGCAGTACTTC
NA | NA | TRBJ1-1 | TRBV7-2 | CASSTGASTEAFF | TGTGCCAGCAGCACGGGGGCCAGCACTGAAGCTTTCTTT
TRBD1 | NA | TRBJ1-1 | TRBV6-2/TRBV6-3 | CASIRQGRGSNTEAFF | TGTGCCAGCATTAGACAGGGGCGAGGCTCAAACACTGAAGCTTTCTTT